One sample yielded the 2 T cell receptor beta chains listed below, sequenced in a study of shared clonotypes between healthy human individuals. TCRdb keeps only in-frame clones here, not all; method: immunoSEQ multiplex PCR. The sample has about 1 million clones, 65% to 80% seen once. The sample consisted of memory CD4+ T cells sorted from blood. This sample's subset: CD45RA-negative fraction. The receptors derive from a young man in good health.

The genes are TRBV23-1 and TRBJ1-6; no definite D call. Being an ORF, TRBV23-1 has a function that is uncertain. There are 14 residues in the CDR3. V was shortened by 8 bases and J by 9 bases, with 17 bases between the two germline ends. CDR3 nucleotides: TGCGCCAGCCCCCGGCTTGAGGCGGGTTCACCCCTCCACTTT. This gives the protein CASPRLEAGSPLHF.

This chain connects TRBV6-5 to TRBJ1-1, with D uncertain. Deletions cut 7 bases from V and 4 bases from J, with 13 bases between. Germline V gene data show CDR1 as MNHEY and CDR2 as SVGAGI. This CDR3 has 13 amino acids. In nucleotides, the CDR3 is TGTGCCAGCAAAGGGAGTTGGAGCACTGAAGCTTTCTTT. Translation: CASKGSWSTEAFF.